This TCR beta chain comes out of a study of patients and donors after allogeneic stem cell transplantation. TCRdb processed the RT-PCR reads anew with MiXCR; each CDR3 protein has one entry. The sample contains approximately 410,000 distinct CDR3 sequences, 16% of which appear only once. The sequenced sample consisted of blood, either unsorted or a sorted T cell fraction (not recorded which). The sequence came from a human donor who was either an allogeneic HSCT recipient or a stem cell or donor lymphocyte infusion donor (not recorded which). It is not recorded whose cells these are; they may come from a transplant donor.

The CDR3 here is CASSSTGHTEAFF. The DNA for the CDR3 is TGTGCCAGCAGCTCAACAGGGCACACTGAAGCTTTCTTT. The chain is built from TRBV5-5 and TRBJ1-1; perhaps TRBD1 as D (6 bases). CDR3 size: 13 residues. Germline V gene lookup returns CDR1 SGHKS and CDR2 YYEKEE (reference sequence). The V gene lost 3 bases and the J gene lost 3 bases, with 9 bases spanning the gap.